These T cell receptor beta chains were read from a single sample in a study of cytomegalovirus exposure and HLA in healthy donors. Some clones are missing from TCRdb's copy, which holds only in-frame ones; the method was immunoSEQ multiplex PCR. The sample includes approximately 170,000 clones, approximately 81% of them seen just once. Sequenced material: PBMCs. Receptor source: a man aged 25-45 years in good health and CMV-seropositive. CDR3s include the opening cysteine and the closing phenylalanine or tryptophan. A D gene is named only where the DNA matches it firmly. Rows give clone size only sometimes, using once, few, many, or a class for an expanded clone.

TRBJ2-7,TRBV28,TRBD1,NA,CASSFDRGGDEQYF,TGTGCCAGCAGCTTCGACAGGGGAGGCGACGAGCAGTACTTC
TRBJ1-5,TRBV19,NA,NA,CASSPSNSNQPQHF,TGTGCCAGTAGTCCATCTAATAGCAATCAGCCCCAGCATTTT
TRBJ2-7,TRBV9,TRBD2,NA,CASSPRLAGDNEQYF,TGTGCCAGCAGCCCGAGACTAGCGGGAGATAACGAGCAGTACTTC
TRBJ2-2,TRBV9,NA,NA,CASRAPGSANTGELFF,TGTGCCAGCAGAGCCCCCGGCAGCGCGAACACCGGGGAGCTGTTTTTT
TRBJ1-6,TRBV7-2,NA,once,CASSLRSSYNSPLHF,TGTGCCAGCAGCTTAAGGAGCTCCTATAATTCACCCCTCCACTTT
TRBJ1-1,TRBV30,NA,NA,CAWSVNSKDTEAFF,TGTGCCTGGAGTGTAAACAGCAAAGACACTGAAGCTTTCTTT
TRBJ1-4,TRBV27,NA,NA,CASSLSPDEKLFF,TGTGCCAGCAGTTTATCACCGGATGAAAAACTGTTTTTT
TRBJ2-6,TRBV13,TRBD1,NA,CASSLDRGSSGANVLTF,TGTGCCAGCAGCTTGGACAGGGGGAGCTCTGGGGCCAACGTCCTGACTTTC
TRBJ1-4,TRBV29-1,NA,once,CSVESQFATNEKLFF,TGCAGCGTTGAATCACAGTTTGCAACTAATGAAAAACTGTTTTTT
TRBJ1-2,TRBV7-9,TRBD1,NA,CASSSGRGQPNYGYTF,TGTGCCAGCAGCTCCGGTCGGGGACAGCCTAACTATGGCTACACCTTC
TRBJ1-1,TRBV7-3,NA,NA,CASSKEAGRTEAFF,TGTGCCAGCAGCAAAGAAGCAGGGAGGACTGAAGCTTTCTTT
TRBJ1-5,TRBV6-1,TRBD1,NA,CASTLQGGLQPQHF,TGTGCCAGCACTTTACAGGGGGGACTTCAGCCCCAGCATTTT
TRBJ1-5,TRBV7-8,NA,NA,CASSTGRDQPQHF,TGTGCCAGCAGCACCGGCAGGGATCAGCCCCAGCATTTT
TRBJ2-5,TRBV5-1,NA,NA,CASSFAGAGETQYF,TGCGCCAGCAGCTTCGCGGGGGCGGGAGAGACCCAGTACTTC
TRBJ1-2,TRBV28,NA,NA,CASSPPQYGYTF,TGTGCCAGCAGTCCTCCACAGTATGGCTACACCTTC
TRBJ2-2,TRBV29-1,TRBD1,NA,CSVGGDSTGELFF,TGCAGCGTTGGTGGGGACAGCACCGGGGAGCTGTTTTTT
TRBJ2-3,TRBV29-1,NA,NA,CSVEERGTYTDTQYF,TGCAGCGTTGAAGAAAGGGGGACATACACAGATACGCAGTATTTT
TRBJ2-5,TRBV5-1,TRBD2,NA,CASSRSGGRETQYF,TGCGCCAGCAGTCGTAGCGGGGGGAGAGAGACCCAGTACTTC
TRBJ1-2,TRBV5-4,NA,NA,CASSLEQDGYTF,TGTGCCAGCAGCTTGGAGCAAGATGGCTACACCTTC
TRBJ1-2,TRBV19,NA,NA,CASSIPQGLIDGYTF,TGTGCCAGTAGTATCCCGCAGGGACTCATTGATGGCTACACCTTC
TRBJ2-7,TRBV27,NA,NA,CASSLYGTIYEQYF,TGTGCCAGCAGTTTATATGGGACAATCTACGAGCAGTACTTC
TRBJ2-4,TRBV15,NA,NA,CATSRRTALAKNIQYF,TGTGCCACCAGCAGAAGGACAGCCCTAGCCAAAAACATTCAGTACTTC
TRBJ2-3,TRBV5-1,TRBD2,NA,CASSLDPAGGSLEDTQYF,TGCGCCAGCAGCTTGGATCCAGCGGGAGGAAGTTTAGAAGATACGCAGTATTTT
TRBJ2-5,TRBV6-5,NA,NA,CASSSFRTDYQETQYF,TGTGCCAGCAGTTCTTTTCGGACAGACTACCAAGAGACCCAGTACTTC
TRBJ2-7,TRBV9,TRBD1,NA,CASSAGQLYEQYF,TGTGCCAGCAGCGCGGGACAGCTCTACGAGCAGTACTTC
TRBJ2-7,TRBV28,NA,NA,CASSPLDTAYEQYF,TGTGCCAGCAGCCCGTTGGACACCGCCTACGAGCAGTACTTC
TRBJ1-4,TRBV7-9,NA,NA,CASSLGWETNEKLFF,TGTGCCAGCAGCTTAGGGTGGGAGACTAATGAAAAACTGTTTTTT
TRBJ2-7,TRBV5-8,TRBD1,NA,CASSFRGISYEQYF,TGTGCCAGCAGCTTCAGGGGGATCTCCTACGAGCAGTACTTC
TRBJ2-5,TRBV5-1,TRBD2,NA,CASSRLGGTSGPGSQETQYF,TGCGCCAGCAGCCGGTTAGGCGGAACTAGCGGGCCAGGATCCCAAGAGACCCAGTACTTC
TRBJ1-4,TRBV25-1,TRBD1,NA,CASSEYRLDRAEKLFF,TGTGCCAGCAGTGAATATAGATTGGACAGGGCCGAAAAACTGTTTTTT
TRBJ1-2,TRBV25-1,NA,NA,CASTPLRQGGGYTF,TGTGCCAGCACCCCCCTGAGGCAGGGCGGCGGCTACACCTTC
TRBJ1-1,TRBV4-1,NA,NA,CASSQANEAFF,TGCGCCAGCAGCCAAGCCAATGAAGCTTTCTTT
TRBJ2-7,TRBV5-5,NA,NA,CASSLRQAYEQYF,TGTGCCAGCAGCTTGAGGCAGGCCTACGAGCAGTACTTC
TRBJ2-5,TRBV5-1,NA,once,CASSIGVSLQETQYF,TGCGCCAGCAGCATAGGGGTGTCCCTCCAAGAGACCCAGTACTTC
TRBJ2-1,TRBV15,NA,NA,CATSRDFSANEQFF,TGTGCCACCAGCAGGGACTTTAGCGCTAATGAGCAGTTCTTC
TRBJ1-2,TRBV29-1,TRBD1,NA,CSVLTGTDYGYTF,TGCAGCGTCCTTACCGGGACAGACTATGGCTACACCTTC
TRBJ1-1,TRBV6-6,NA,NA,CASSERGRVGTEAFF,TGTGCCAGCAGCGAAAGGGGCAGGGTAGGAACTGAAGCTTTCTTT
TRBJ2-1,TRBV25-1,TRBD2,NA,CASRPSGSVHNEQFF,TGTGCCAGCAGACCCAGCGGGAGCGTCCACAATGAGCAGTTCTTC
TRBJ1-2,TRBV7-9,NA,few,CASSPILAGYGYTF,TGTGCCAGCAGCCCGATCCTAGCCGGCTATGGCTACACCTTC
TRBJ1-3,TRBV7-2,NA,NA,CASSLPGESSGNTIYF,TGTGCCAGCAGCTTGCCAGGGGAGAGCTCTGGAAACACCATATATTTT
TRBJ2-2,TRBV5-1,NA,once,CASSLADTGELFF,TGCGCCAGCAGCTTGGCAGACACCGGGGAGCTGTTTTTT
TRBJ2-3,TRBV19,NA,NA,CASSIGLQDTQYF,TGTGCCAGTAGTATTGGCCTCCAAGATACGCAGTATTTT